The 14 T cell receptor beta chains given below trace back to one sample, sequenced in a study of T-cell reconstitution after alpha-beta-depleted transplantation in children. It was with unique molecular identifiers that the TCRbeta library was prepared. TCRdb analysed the PCR reads with MiXCR anew, one entry per CDR3 protein. This table has approximately 500,000 distinct CDR3 sequences, over 9.5% appearing once. This specimen consisted of PBMCs, obtained before TCRalphabeta/CD19-depleted stem cell transplant. All receptors derive from a child aged 2 to 10 with inherited bone marrow failure, due to receive a stem cell transplant.

This clonotype occurred many times. J is TRBJ2-3 and V is TRBV20-1; D ambiguous. V lost 6 bases and J 5 bases, leaving 9 bases between the germline ends. The CDR3 contains 11 residues. Per germline, CDR1 DFQATT and CDR2 SNEGSKA (reference sequence). The CDR3 reads CSATSRDTQYF. CDR3 DNA: TGCAGTGCGACTTCTAGAGATACGCAGTATTTT.

The chain links TRBV9 to TRBJ2-1; TRBD2 agrees at 9 bases. The V and J ends lost 0 bases and 3 bases, in that order; junction bases with no gene match: 4. This CDR3 has 16 residues. Germline V gene data show CDR1 as SGDLS and CDR2 as YYNGEE. CDR3 in DNA: TGTGCCAGCAGCGTAGTTCCGACTAGCGGCTACAATGAGCAGTTCTTC. It translates to CASSVVPTSGYNEQFF.

With regard to this clonotype: At one of its ends the junction is not consistent with the germline gene, which may arise from a read error. The V and J genes are TRBV6-4 and TRBJ2-1; D gene unclear. This CDR3 contains 16 residues. Germline CDR1 and CDR2: MRHNA and SNTAGT. Written as DNA, the CDR3 is TGTGCCAGCAGTGACTCGGGTGAAAGCTCCTACAGTGAGCAGTTCTTC. It translates to CASSDSGESSYSEQFF.

This clonotype was recorded at least ten times. The V and J genes are TRBV2 and TRBJ1-1; no definite D call. The CDR3 runs 14 residues. The germline CDR1 and CDR2 sequences are SNHLY and FYNNEI. With 3 bases removed from V and 3 bases from J, the gap between germline ends came to 11 bases. The CDR3 is CASSEAVFYTEAFF. CDR3 coding DNA: TGTGCCAGCAGTGAGGCGGTTTTCTACACTGAAGCTTTCTTT.

This clonotype has ten or more counts. This rearrangement joins TRBV11-2 to TRBJ2-1; D call uncertain. Trimming removed 0 bases from V and 0 bases from J, with 18 bases in between. CDR1 is SGHAT, CDR2 FQNNGV, per germline. The CDR3 consists of 19 residues. For the CDR3, the DNA is TGTGCCAGCAGCTTAGATTCGGGCTTATGGGTGAGCTCCTACAATGAGCAGTTCTTC. This translates into CASSLDSGLWVSSYNEQFF.

This sequence joins TRBV28 and TRBJ2-7; 8 bases are shared with TRBD1. The V gene end was trimmed by 6 bases and the J gene end by 4 bases; junction bases not matched to a gene: 11. From germline, CDR1 is MDHEN and CDR2 SYDVKM. This CDR3 region has 15 residues. CDR3 in DNA: TGTGCCAGCAGGTCAGGGGGCGCCTTTACGTACGAGCAGTACTTC. Protein product: CASRSGGAFTYEQYF.

The chain couples TRBV18 to TRBJ2-3; D unclear. This CDR3 is 15 amino acids long. V was pared by 4 bases and J by 10 bases, with 21 bases between. Per germline, CDR1 KGHSH and CDR2 LQKENI. The CDR3 bases are TGTGCCAGCTCACGCTTCGAGGCGGCGGTTAGGCCGCAGTATTTT. This encodes CASSRFEAAVRPQYF.

This clonotype was seen many times. This chain connects TRBV9 to TRBJ2-3, with 13 bases lining up with TRBD2. The germline V gene has CDR1 SGDLS and CDR2 YYNGEE. J gave up 3 bases and V 2 bases, and 6 bases lay outside the gene matches. The length of the CDR3 is 17 residues. DNA of the CDR3: TGTGCCAGCAGCGTCGAACCGGGACTAGCGGGAACAGATACGCAGTATTTT. Translation: CASSVEPGLAGTDTQYF.

There are a few counts of this clonotype. The rearrangement uses TRBV7-9 and TRBJ1-4; TRBD1 might be the D (5 bases). CDR1 and CDR2 from the germline V gene are SEHNR and FQNEAQ (reference sequence). V shed 5 bases and J shed 8 bases, with 12 bases lying between them. The CDR3 contains 13 residues. The CDR3 DNA sequence: TGTGCCAGCAGCGGGGGACTCGACGAAAAACTGTTTTTT. Encoded protein: CASSGGLDEKLFF.

This clonotype was seen at least ten times. The chain couples TRBV7-8 to TRBJ2-7; the D gene is possibly TRBD1 (5 bases). Trimming cost V 5 bases and J 2 bases, with 10 bases left between them. The CDR3 has 13 residues. From germline, CDR1 is SGHVS and CDR2 FQNEAQ. This CDR3 reads CASSPGLPYEQYF. The CDR3 nucleotides are TGTGCCAGCAGCCCAGGGCTCCCCTACGAGCAGTACTTC.

Many counts were recorded for this clonotype. CDR3 in DNA: TGCAGTGCTGCGAGAGGTGGCACAGATACGCAGTATTTT. It translates to CSAARGGTDTQYF. The chain employs TRBV20-1 and TRBJ2-3; D unclear. CDR1 and CDR2 from the germline V gene are DFQATT and SNEGSKA (reference sequence). The CDR3 length is 13 residues. Between the trimmed V and J ends, which lost 5 bases and 1 base, there was a span of 10 bases.

This sequence joins TRBV10-3 and TRBJ2-1; 10 bases are shared with TRBD2. The ends lost 7 bases at V and 5 bases at J; junction bases unmatched: 8. The germline V gene has CDR1 ENHRY and CDR2 SYGVKD. This CDR3 contains 15 residues. Here the CDR3 DNA reads TGTGCCATCACCCCCGGACTAGCGGACAACAATGAGCAGTTCTTC. It specifies CAITPGLADNNEQFF.

This clonotype was counted many times. The V gene is TRBV4-3, the J gene TRBJ2-2, with D perhaps given as TRBD1 or TRBD2 (5 bases each). Germline CDR1 reads LGHNA; CDR2 reads YSLEER. CDR3 size: 16 residues. V lost 2 bases and J lost 2, with 12 bases in between. CDR3 sequence: CASSQLTGRNTGELFF. CDR3 sequence (DNA): TGCGCCAGCAGCCAACTTACGGGACGCAACACCGGGGAGCTGTTTTTT.

This clonotype was picked up a small number of times. This sequence joins TRBV6-1 and TRBJ2-7, with D maybe TRBD2 (6 bases). Germline CDR1 and CDR2: MNHNS and SASEGT. The CDR3 runs to 13 residues. The V end was cut by 1 base, the J end by 9 bases, with 13 bases between. CDR3 region: CASSEEGVGGQYF. CDR3 nucleotide sequence: TGTGCCAGCAGTGAAGAAGGTGTCGGGGGGCAGTACTTC.